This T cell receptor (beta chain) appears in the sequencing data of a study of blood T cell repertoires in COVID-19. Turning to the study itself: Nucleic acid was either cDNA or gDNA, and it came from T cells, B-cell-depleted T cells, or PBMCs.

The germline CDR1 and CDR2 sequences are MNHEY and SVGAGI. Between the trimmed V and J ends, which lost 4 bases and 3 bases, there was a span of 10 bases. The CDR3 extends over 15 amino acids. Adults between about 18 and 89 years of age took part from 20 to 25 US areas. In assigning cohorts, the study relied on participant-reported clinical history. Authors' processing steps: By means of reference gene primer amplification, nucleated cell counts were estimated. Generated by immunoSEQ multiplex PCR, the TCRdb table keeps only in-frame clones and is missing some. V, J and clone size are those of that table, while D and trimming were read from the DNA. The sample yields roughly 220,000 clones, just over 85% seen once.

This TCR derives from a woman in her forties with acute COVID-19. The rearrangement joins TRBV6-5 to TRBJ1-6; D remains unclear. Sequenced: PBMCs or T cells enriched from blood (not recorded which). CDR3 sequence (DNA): TGTGCCAGCAGTTCTAGGGAGATCTATAATTCACCCCTCCACTTT. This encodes CASSSREIYNSPLHF.